This TCR beta chain was sequenced for a study of shared clonotypes between healthy human individuals. Study as a whole: Donor composition was a couple of women and three men, aged 18 to 49.

Only in-frame clones appear in the TCRdb table, and some are missing; sequencing was by immunoSEQ multiplex PCR. The table shows some 2 million clones, with less than 95% occurring only once. Positive CCR7 selection of CD45RO-negative cells yielded the naive CD8 cells, and terminally differentiated effector memory CD45RA+ cells were excluded. The receptor was isolated from a man younger than 35 in good health. The specimen sequenced was naive CD8+ T cells sorted from blood.

Here the CDR3 reads CASSQDLGTTTDTQYF. As DNA, the CDR3 is TGCGCCAGCAGCCAAGATTTGGGGACTACCACAGATACGCAGTATTTT. The V call is TRBV4-3, the J call TRBJ2-3; 7 nucleotides align to TRBD2. This CDR3 spans 16 amino acids. Germline V gene lookup returns CDR1 LGHNA and CDR2 YSLEER. V gave up 0 bases and J gave up 2 bases; unmatched junction bases: 5.